The clone carrying this TCR beta chain has a handful of counts. Its matching antigen is unknown. This sample is drawn from a study of CD8+ T cells in alopecia areata. General study findings and limits: With one nonresponder, baseline CD8+ expansion's link to response remains uncertain.

cDNA serving as the sequencing template came from extracted, reverse transcribed RNA. Libraries were prepared by immunoSEQ multiplex PCR; TCRdb keeps only in-frame clonotypes and omits some of them. Among roughly 200,000 clones, roughly two fifths were seen once, and the ten largest hold just under 0.5%. This CDR3 has 15 residues. Germline lookup yields CDR1 GTSNPN and CDR2 SVGIG (reference sequence). Trimming took 0 bases from V and 8 from J; bases not matched to a gene: 5. The treatment: oral pan-JAK inhibitor, 5-10 mg twice daily. The specimen was CD4+ T cells sorted from blood, collected at approximately week 30, from a patient treated with tofacitinib. The chain has TRBV30 and TRBJ2-1, with 12 nucleotides matching TRBD2. The sequence came from a human donor with alopecia areata. The CDR3 is CAWSVTSGGIDEQFF. In DNA form, the CDR3 reads TGTGCCTGGAGTGTAACTAGCGGGGGGATCGATGAGCAGTTCTTC.